The 30 T cell receptor beta chains given below trace back to one sample, sequenced in a study of radiotherapy plus CTLA-4 blockade in lung cancer. The method was immunoSEQ multiplex PCR; TCRdb's version includes in-frame clones alone and lacks a portion of them. The sample yields 60,000 to 70,000 clones, approximately 82% seen once. The source was peripheral blood, collected from a patient treated with radiotherapy plus ipilimumab. Every receptor here comes from a human donor with non-small cell lung cancer who had a partial response to radiotherapy plus ipilimumab.

The chain combines TRBV5-1 with TRBJ2-7; TRBD2 aligns across 15 bases. J was trimmed by 3 bases and V by 4 bases; bases with no gene match: 5. Germline V CDR1 and CDR2: SGHRS, YFSETQ. CDR3 length equals 16 residues. CDR3 bases: TGCGCCAGCAGCCCCGGGACTAGCGGGAGGAACTACGAGCAGTACTTC. Translation: CASSPGTSGRNYEQYF.

CDR3 residues: CASSAIIQGKDEQFF. The DNA for the CDR3 is TGTGCCAGCAGTGCGATCATACAGGGCAAGGATGAGCAGTTCTTC. The chain recombines TRBV6-4 with TRBJ2-1, with TRBD1 as a possible D gene (6 bases). This CDR3 has 15 amino acids. V was trimmed by 4 bases and J by 8 bases, leaving 18 bases between them. Germline V gene sequence: CDR1 MRHNA, CDR2 SNTAGT.

This clone was detected only once. J is TRBJ1-2 and V is TRBV30; 8 bases match TRBD1. From germline, CDR1 is GTSNPN and CDR2 SVGIG (reference sequence). The CDR3 contains 15 residues. V lost 6 bases, J lost 4 bases, and 13 bases stayed unmatched. DNA for the CDR3: TGTGCCTGCCCCGCAGCGACAGGGGAGGGCTATGGCTACACCTTC. Protein product: CACPAATGEGYGYTF.

The V and J genes are TRBV7-3 and TRBJ2-5; 11 bases agree with TRBD1. Germline assignment: CDR1 SGHTA and CDR2 FQGTGA. The CDR3 consists of 17 residues. The trim removed 1 base at V and 4 bases at J, leaving 8 bases unmatched. The CDR3 reads CASSLKIGTGGRETQYF. CDR3 nucleotides: TGTGCCAGCAGCTTAAAGATCGGGACAGGGGGACGAGAGACCCAGTACTTC.

V usage is TRBV5-6 and J usage is TRBJ2-7; 9 bases are a match to TRBD2. This CDR3 spans 15 amino acids. With 4 bases clipped from V and 6 bases from J, the junction kept 11 bases outside the gene matches. CDR1 is SGHDT and CDR2 is YYEEEE in the germline V gene. CDR3 sequence (DNA): TGTGCCAGCAGCGACCTCCGTGTGCGGGAGGGCGAGCAGTACTTC. Its protein is CASSDLRVREGEQYF.

This clone was seen a single time. The chain employs TRBV18 and TRBJ2-2; 8 nucleotides match TRBD2. The germline V gene has CDR1 KGHSH and CDR2 LQKENI. The CDR3 runs to 16 residues. The junction had 7 bases not matched to a gene; V was cut back by 4 bases and J by 3 bases. CDR3 residues: CASSQRQREYTGELFF. For the CDR3, the DNA is TGTGCCAGCTCACAACGTCAGCGGGAGTACACCGGGGAGCTGTTTTTT.

The chain uses TRBV2 and TRBJ1-2; D possibly corresponds to TRBD1 (5 bases). Trimming left V 6 bases short and J 4 bases short, with 12 bases between. CDR1 is SNHLY, CDR2 FYNNEI, per germline. The CDR3 is made up of 13 amino acids. CDR3 DNA: TGTGCCAGCAGCGCGGGACGGACCTATGGCTACACCTTC. This sequence encodes CASSAGRTYGYTF.

The genes are TRBV27 and TRBJ2-1; 15 positions agree with TRBD2. The germline V gene has CDR1 MNHEY and CDR2 SMNVEV (reference sequence). J was trimmed by 7 bases and V by 3 bases; bases with no gene match: 10. This CDR3 comprises 18 residues. CDR3 loop: CASSFHLRGTSGRNEQFF. The CDR3 region has the DNA TGTGCCAGCAGTTTCCACTTACGTGGGACTAGCGGGAGGAATGAGCAGTTCTTC.

This chain joins TRBV5-1 and TRBJ2-2, with D perhaps matching TRBD2 (6 bases). With 2 bases removed from V and 0 bases from J, the gap between germline ends came to 8 bases. Germline V gene sequence: CDR1 SGHRS, CDR2 YFSETQ. The CDR3 loop spans 15 amino acids. The CDR3 sequence: CASSFPGANTGELFF. The DNA for the CDR3 is TGCGCCAGCAGCTTCCCGGGAGCGAACACCGGGGAGCTGTTTTTT.

V usage is TRBV5-1 and J usage is TRBJ2-7; 12 bases fit TRBD2. The CDR3 is made up of 15 amino acids. V trimming: 3 bases; J trimming: 3 bases; junction bases outside the gene matches: 4. Germline values: CDR1 SGHRS, CDR2 YFSETQ. CDR3 coding DNA: TGCGCCAGCAGCTGGACGACTAGCGGGGGCTACGAGCAGTACTTC. Its translation: CASSWTTSGGYEQYF.

V and J are TRBV5-1 and TRBJ2-1, with a tentative D call TRBD1 (5 bases). The CDR3 contains 13 residues. Per the germline V gene, CDR1 is SGHRS and CDR2 is YFSETQ. The V gene lost 3 bases and the J gene lost 3 bases, with 7 bases spanning the gap. The CDR3 DNA reads TGCGCCAGCAGCTCGCAGGGCTACAATGAGCAGTTCTTC. Protein product: CASSSQGYNEQFF. Supplemented by reference TRBV5-1 and TRBJ2-1, the full variable domain reads KAGVTQTPRYLIKTRGQQVTLSCSPISGHRSVSWYQQTPGQGLQFLFEYFSETQRNKGNFPGRFSGRQFSNSRSEMNVSTLELGDSALYLCASSSQGYNEQFFGPGTRLTVL.

This clone was seen more than once but under ten times. J is TRBJ1-1 and V is TRBV30; 8 bases align to TRBD1. This CDR3 contains 18 residues. Germline trimming cut 2 bases from V and 1 base from J; bases unmatched to any gene: 15. Germline V gene data show CDR1 as GTSNPN and CDR2 as SVGIG (reference sequence). DNA for the CDR3: TGTGCCTGGAGTAAGGACAGGGTCCGGGGCGCTGAGAACACTGAAGCTTTCTTT. Encoded protein: CAWSKDRVRGAENTEAFF.

The chain couples TRBV5-1 to TRBJ2-2, with a weak D call TRBD2 (5 bases). The V end lost 3 bases, the J end lost 5 bases, and 8 bases lay between the germline ends. This CDR3 is 13 amino acids long. Germline-derived CDR1 and CDR2 are SGHRS and YFSETQ. CDR3 sequence reads: CASSSEGTGELFF. As DNA, the CDR3 is TGCGCCAGCAGCTCAGAGGGAACCGGGGAGCTGTTTTTT.

The chain employs TRBV27 and TRBJ2-7; 8 bases align to TRBD1. This CDR3 has 14 residues. The ends lost 4 bases at V and 2 bases at J; junction bases unmatched: 4. Looked up from germline, CDR1 is MNHEY and CDR2 is SMNVEV (reference sequence). CDR3 region: CASSSPTGAYEQYF. In DNA form, the CDR3 reads TGTGCCAGCAGTTCACCGACAGGGGCCTACGAGCAGTACTTC.

This chain joins TRBV6-1 and TRBJ2-7; TRBD1 agrees at 8 bases. The CDR3 loop spans 13 amino acids. Germline assignment: CDR1 MNHNS and CDR2 SASEGT. V lost 6 bases and J lost 5; bases outside the gene matches: 6. CDR3 coding DNA: TGTGCCAGCAGCCTCCAGGGGGCGAACGAGCAGTACTTC. Protein sequence: CASSLQGANEQYF.

This chain connects TRBV19 to TRBJ1-2; 11 nucleotides align to TRBD1. Germline trimming cut 10 bases from V and 6 bases from J; bases unmatched to any gene: 7. Germline assignment: CDR1 LNHDA and CDR2 SQIVND (reference sequence). This CDR3 is built from 13 residues. CDR3 sequence: CAIRDRGMDGYTF. CDR3 nucleotide sequence: TGTGCCATACGGGACAGGGGGATGGATGGCTACACCTTC.

In regard to this clone: Other DNA sequences from this sample encode an identical CDR3 as well. The chain couples TRBV5-1 to TRBJ2-3; 14 nucleotides align to TRBD2. This CDR3 is 16 amino acids long. The V segment lost 4 bases and the J segment 5 bases; nucleotides outside the gene matches: 6. Per germline, CDR1 SGHRS and CDR2 YFSETQ. The CDR3 DNA is TGCGCCAGCAGCATAGGACTAGCGGGGGGAATAGATACGCAGTATTTT. Residues: CASSIGLAGGIDTQYF.

The V and J genes are TRBV11-2 and TRBJ1-3; D ambiguous. The CDR3 extends over 14 amino acids. The germline gives CDR1 SGHAT, CDR2 FQNNGV. Deletions cut 5 bases from V and 0 bases from J, with 8 bases between. The chain's CDR3 is CASSGVISGNTIYF. Here the CDR3 DNA reads TGTGCCAGCAGCGGAGTGATCTCTGGAAACACCATATATTTT. Filled out from reference TRBV11-2 and TRBJ1-3, the complete variable domain reads EAGVAQSPRYKIIEKRQSVAFWCNPISGHATLYWYQQILGQGPKLLIQFQNNGVVDDSQLPKDRFSAERLKGVDSTLKIQPAKLEDSAVYLCASSGVISGNTIYFGEGSWLTVV.

This rearrangement joins TRBV5-1 to TRBJ2-7, with 10 bases lining up with TRBD2. The CDR3 totals 15 residues. After removal of 5 bases from V and 5 bases from J, the junction contained 10 bases not matched to a gene. Germline V gene lookup returns CDR1 SGHRS and CDR2 YFSETQ. This CDR3 reads CASSFAGTSEDEQYF. CDR3 in DNA: TGCGCCAGCAGTTTCGCCGGGACTAGCGAGGACGAGCAGTACTTC.

The chain joins TRBV2 to TRBJ2-1; D gene uncertain. V was pared by 4 bases and J by 7 bases, with 5 bases between. Germline V lookup: CDR1 SNHLY, CDR2 FYNNEI. This CDR3 has 11 amino acids. CDR3 nucleotide sequence: TGTGCCAGCAGTGCGGAGAATGAGCAGTTCTTC. Residues: CASSAENEQFF.

The chain has TRBV2 and TRBJ2-3, with no clear D. V dropped 8 bases and J dropped 5 bases, with 17 bases sitting between them. CDR1 is SNHLY and CDR2 is FYNNEI in the germline V gene. The length of the CDR3 is 14 residues. The DNA for the CDR3 is TGTGCCAGCCTTACGCCCGTGAGGTTAGATACGCAGTATTTT. Translating gives CASLTPVRLDTQYF. The full variable domain, completed using reference TRBV2 and TRBJ2-3, is EPEVTQTPSHQVTQMGQEVILRCVPISNHLYFYWYRQILGQKVEFLVSFYNNEISEKSEIFDDQFSVERPDGSNFTLKIRSTKLEDSAMYFCASLTPVRLDTQYFGPGTRLTVL.

This clone was counted once. The rearrangement joins TRBV15 to TRBJ1-5; TRBD1 matches at 10 bases. V was pared by 5 bases and J by 7 bases, with 11 bases of the junction left unmatched. CDR1 and CDR2 from the germline V gene are LNHNV and YYDKDF (reference sequence). CDR3 length: 16 amino acids. This CDR3 is CATSVTGTGDRQPQHF. CDR3 coding DNA: TGTGCCACCAGCGTTACCGGGACAGGGGACCGGCAGCCCCAGCATTTT.

The V call is TRBV14, the J call TRBJ1-5, with 10 nucleotides matching TRBD1. V trimming: 5 bases; J trimming: 7 bases; junction bases outside the gene matches: 5. Germline CDR1 and CDR2: SGHDN and FVKESK. The CDR3 spans 14 residues. Here the CDR3 DNA reads TGTGCCAGCAGCAGACAGGGGGCTGGACAGCCCCAGCATTTT. Protein product: CASSRQGAGQPQHF.

Worth noting for this clone: The conserved phenylalanine or tryptophan normally closing the CDR3 is absent here, so this likely arose from a read error. The limits of the CDR3 on the DNA are not certain, so only TCRdb's listed CDR3 is given. The rearrangement uses TRBV6-1 and TRBJ2-7; no DNA check was done on the table's D call, TRBD1. The CDR3 length equals 12 residues, ends included. Per the germline V gene, CDR1 is MNHNS and CDR2 is SASEGT. The chain's CDR3 is CASSPGEATRSI.

The genes are TRBV23-1 and TRBJ2-4, with TRBD2 as a possible D gene (7 bases). TRBV23-1 is recorded as an ORF, its role being uncertain. Trimming removed 4 bases at V and 9 bases at J, with 22 bases between. The CDR3 runs 16 residues. This CDR3 reads CASSRGGWGGLSIQYF. CDR3 DNA: TGCGCCAGCAGTCGTGGGGGCTGGGGAGGGTTAAGCATTCAGTACTTC.

V usage is TRBV7-3 and J usage is TRBJ1-1; 8 bases are a match to TRBD1. This CDR3 region has 14 residues. Trimming took 5 bases from V and 2 from J; bases not matched to a gene: 4. Looked up from germline, CDR1 is SGHTA and CDR2 is FQGTGA. The CDR3 loop is CASSLGTGNTEAFF. The CDR3 nucleotides are TGTGCCAGCAGCCTAGGGACAGGTAACACTGAAGCTTTCTTT.

This rearrangement joins TRBV5-1 to TRBJ2-7; 7 bases agree with TRBD2. CDR1 is SGHRS, CDR2 YFSETQ, per germline. With V trimmed by 0 bases and J by 2 bases, 5 bases remained unmatched. There are 15 residues in the CDR3. CDR3 amino acids: CASSLGGTTAYEQYF. The CDR3 DNA sequence: TGCGCCAGCAGCTTGGGAGGGACTACCGCCTACGAGCAGTACTTC. Full variable domain (missing parts from reference TRBV5-1 and TRBJ2-7): KAGVTQTPRYLIKTRGQQVTLSCSPISGHRSVSWYQQTPGQGLQFLFEYFSETQRNKGNFPGRFSGRQFSNSRSEMNVSTLELGDSALYLCASSLGGTTAYEQYFGPGTRLTVT.

This chain connects TRBV5-1 to TRBJ2-7; 9 nucleotides align to TRBD1. Germline assignment: CDR1 SGHRS and CDR2 YFSETQ. Trimming cost V 0 bases and J 4 bases; bases outside gene matches: 2. The length of the CDR3 is 14 residues. Here the CDR3 reads CASSLVGQGYEQYF. In DNA, the CDR3 is TGCGCCAGCAGCTTGGTAGGACAGGGGTACGAGCAGTACTTC.

Concerning this clone: One end of the junction is discordant with germline, which a read error may explain. The V gene is TRBV28, the J gene TRBJ2-1, with TRBD2 identical over 16 bases. The CDR3 extends over 16 amino acids. Germline CDR1 MDHEN, CDR2 SYDVKM. This chain's CDR3 is CASSLAGTSGRARVVF. The CDR3, as DNA: TGTGCCAGCAGTTTAGCCGGGACTAGCGGGAGGGCCCGGGTGGTCTTC. Based on the CDR3 plus reference TRBV28 and TRBJ2-1, the full variable domain is DVKVTQSSRYLVKRTGEKVFLECVQDMDHENMFWYRQDPGLGLRLIYFSYDVKMKEKGDIPEGYSVSREKKERFSLILESASTNQTSMYLCASSLAGTSGRARVVFGPGTRLTVL.

This clone occurred once. J is TRBJ1-1 and V is TRBV19, with D perhaps TRBD1 (6 bases). Trimming cost V 5 bases and J 0 bases, with 10 bases left between them. Per germline, CDR1 LNHDA and CDR2 SQIVND (reference sequence). The CDR3 length is 14 residues. CDR3 sequence reads: CASSGGQLNTEAFF. Written as DNA, the CDR3 is TGTGCCAGTAGTGGCGGACAGTTGAACACTGAAGCTTTCTTT.